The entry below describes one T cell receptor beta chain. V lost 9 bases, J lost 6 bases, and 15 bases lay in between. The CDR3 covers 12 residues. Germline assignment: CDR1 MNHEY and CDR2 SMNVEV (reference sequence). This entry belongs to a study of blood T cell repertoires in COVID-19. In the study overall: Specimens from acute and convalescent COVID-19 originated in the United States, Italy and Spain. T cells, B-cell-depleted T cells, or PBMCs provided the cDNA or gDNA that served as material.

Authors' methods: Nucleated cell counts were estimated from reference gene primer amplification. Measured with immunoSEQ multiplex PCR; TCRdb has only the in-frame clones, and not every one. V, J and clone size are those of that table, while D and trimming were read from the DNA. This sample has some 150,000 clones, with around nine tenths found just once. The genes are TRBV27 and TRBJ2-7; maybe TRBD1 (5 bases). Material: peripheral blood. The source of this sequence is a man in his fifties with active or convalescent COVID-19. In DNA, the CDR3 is TGTGCCAGTTACCGACAGCCCTCCGAGCAGTACTTC. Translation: CASYRQPSEQYF.